Sequencing of this T cell receptor (beta chain) was carried out in a study of beta chain features in type 1 diabetes. Findings and caveats of the study: Moderate yet significant TCRB CDR3 shortening was seen in Type 1 diabetes patients in all four CD4+ subsets.

The authors reverse transcribed all of the isolated RNA, so sequencing captured expressed TCRB transcripts. TCRdb's copy holds only in-frame clones and misses some; the assay was immunoSEQ multiplex PCR. In the table there are roughly 350,000 clones, 8.5% to 10% of which are singletons. Looked up from germline, CDR1 is MNHEY and CDR2 is SMNVEV (reference sequence). CDR3 length: 14 amino acids. V was cut by 3 bases and J by 5 bases, with 11 bases left in between. This clone was counted at least ten times. Its antigen is currently unknown. This receptor was taken from a man aged 25 to 40 with type 1 diabetes. V gene TRBV27 combines with J gene TRBJ1-5; D remains ambiguous. Sequenced input: central memory CD4+ T cells from blood. The CDR3 nucleotides are TGTGCCAGCAGTTTCGAGGGCTTCCATCAGCCCCAGCATTTT. It codes for CASSFEGFHQPQHF.